Each of the 24 T cell receptor beta chains below was sequenced from the same sample in a study of naive and memory T cell subsets. Specified treatment: skin biopsy from PPD injection site in Mantoux-positive individual. An oligonucleotide containing a UMI was ligated to the 3' end of TCR cDNA. Ligated cDNA underwent four rounds of PCR with nested alpha and beta constant region primers and SP2. TCRdb re-called the UMI-ligation and nested PCR reads through MiXCR, storing one row per CDR3 protein. The table lists more than 13,000 distinct CDR3 sequences, 4% to 6.5% of them singletons. The material was skin, obtained from a tuberculin skin test site. The receptors here all came from an adult in good health.

This clonotype was seen repeatedly, ten times or more. The J gene is TRBJ2-2, the V gene TRBV7-2; 7 nucleotides align to TRBD2. V shed 3 bases and J 6 bases; nucleotides not matched to a gene: 4. The V gene's germline CDR1 is SGHTA and CDR2 FQGNSA. This CDR3 has 14 amino acids. CDR3 region: CASSFGGRAGELFF. The CDR3 DNA follows: TGTGCCAGCAGCTTTGGAGGGAGGGCCGGGGAGCTGTTTTTT.

This clonotype was seen many times. V gene TRBV29-1 combines with J gene TRBJ1-5; weak D call: TRBD1 (5 bases). CDR1 and CDR2 from the germline V gene are SQVTM and ANQGSEA. V was trimmed by 4 bases and J by 4 bases, leaving 14 bases between them. CDR3 size: 14 residues. CDR3 nucleotide sequence: TGCAGCGTTGCTCCGACAGACCCAAATCAGCCCCAGCATTTT. Translated, it gives CSVAPTDPNQPQHF.

This clonotype was recorded at least ten times. The V and J genes are TRBV20-1 and TRBJ2-3, with 8 bases lining up with TRBD2. Trimming cost V 4 bases and J 0 bases; bases outside gene matches: 0. This CDR3 comprises 13 residues. Germline CDR1 is DFQATT and CDR2 is SNEGSKA (reference sequence). In DNA form, the CDR3 reads TGCAGTGCTATAGCGGGGAGCACAGATACGCAGTATTTT. It codes for CSAIAGSTDTQYF.

This clonotype has at least ten counts. The chain combines TRBV4-2 with TRBJ2-3; D not certain. CDR3 length: 16 amino acids. CDR1 LGHNA and CDR2 YNFKEQ come from the germline V gene. Trimming shortened V by 0 bases and J by 4 bases, and 14 bases separated the two germline ends. The CDR3 is CASSQDPVKIADTQYF. Here the CDR3 DNA reads TGTGCCAGCAGCCAAGATCCGGTGAAGATAGCAGATACGCAGTATTTT.

This clonotype is medium-sized (0.01 to 0.1%) by share. The chain uses TRBV7-2 and TRBJ2-7; TRBD2 aligns across 10 bases. V lost 5 bases, J lost 5 bases, and 15 bases stayed unmatched. Germline V lookup: CDR1 SGHTA, CDR2 FQGNSA. This CDR3 has 17 residues. The CDR3, as DNA: TGTGCCAGCAGCCCGTACCTTAGGACTAGCGGCGTAAACGAGCAGTACTTC. Encoded protein: CASSPYLRTSGVNEQYF.

This clonotype is medium-sized by share. This chain connects TRBV7-3 to TRBJ2-3, with D perhaps matching TRBD1 (5 bases). V gave up 6 bases and J gave up 4 bases, with 8 bases separating them. The CDR3 consists of 12 residues. CDR1 SGHTA and CDR2 FQGTGA come from the germline V gene. The CDR3 protein is CASSTGADTQYF. In nucleotides, the CDR3 is TGTGCCAGCAGTACAGGTGCAGATACGCAGTATTTT. The full variable domain, with the rest looked up from reference TRBV7-3 and TRBJ2-3, is GAGVSQTPSNKVTEKGKYVELRCDPISGHTALYWYRQSLGQGPEFLIYFQGTGAADDSGLPNDRFFAVRPEGSVSTLKIQRTERGDSAVYLCASSTGADTQYFGPGTRLTVL.

At least ten counts were recorded for this clonotype. The V call is TRBV9, the J call TRBJ1-3, with D hard to call. Deletions cut 3 bases from V and 6 bases from J, with 10 bases between. Germline V gives CDR1 SGDLS, CDR2 YYNGEE. The CDR3 is 13 amino acids. CDR3 in DNA: TGTGCCAGCAGCGCGGGAGTCGAAAACACCATATATTTT. Protein sequence: CASSAGVENTIYF.

This clonotype showed up many times. The CDR3 nucleotides read TGTGCCAGCAGTTTTGGTCCTAAAACAGGGGGCCCCCTCCACTTT. Residues: CASSFGPKTGGPLHF. The chain recombines TRBV12-3 or TRBV12-4 with TRBJ1-6; 9 bases fit TRBD1. This CDR3 is built from 15 residues. V was clipped by 3 bases and J by 13 bases; unmatched bases: 10.

This clonotype showed up many times. V and J are TRBV5-1 and TRBJ2-7, with TRBD1 matching 9 bases. The CDR3 is 15 amino acids. CDR1 SGHRS and CDR2 YFSETQ come from the germline V gene. The V segment lost 2 bases and the J segment 4 bases; nucleotides outside the gene matches: 7. The CDR3 reads CASSLQTGGTYEQYF. The CDR3 nucleotides are TGCGCCAGCAGCTTACAAACAGGGGGCACTTACGAGCAGTACTTC.

This clonotype was counted ten times or more. This chain uses TRBV28 with TRBJ1-5; 7 bases align to TRBD1. V lost 3 bases, J lost 3 bases, and 5 bases stayed unmatched. Germline V gene lookup returns CDR1 MDHEN and CDR2 SYDVKM. This CDR3 spans 15 amino acids. In DNA, the CDR3 is TGTGCCAGCAGTTTGCCAACAGGGGACAATCAGCCCCAGCATTTT. This sequence encodes CASSLPTGDNQPQHF.

This clonotype showed up many times. V usage is TRBV28 and J usage is TRBJ1-4; TRBD1 might be the D (6 bases). Deletions cut 8 bases from V and 2 bases from J, with 18 bases between. From germline, CDR1 is MDHEN and CDR2 SYDVKM. The CDR3 runs 16 residues. The CDR3 nucleotides are TGTGCCAGCTTGGAAACCACAGGGAGGACTAATGAAAAACTGTTTTTT. This encodes CASLETTGRTNEKLFF.

This clonotype has a handful of counts. This CDR3 reads CASSLQPTDTQYF. CDR3 bases: TGTGCCAGCAGCTTACAGCCGACAGATACGCAGTATTTT. The rearrangement uses TRBV7-9 and TRBJ2-3; D uncertain. The CDR3 totals 13 residues. V was pared by 2 bases and J by 3 bases, with 6 bases between. Germline CDR1 SEHNR, CDR2 FQNEAQ (reference sequence).

The V gene is TRBV5-1, the J gene TRBJ2-3; TRBD2 is a possible D gene (5 bases). Germline CDR1 and CDR2: SGHRS and YFSETQ. Trimming took off 6 bases at V and 5 bases at J, with 22 bases between the two ends. The CDR3 spans 16 residues. CDR3 sequence (DNA): TGCGCCAGCACCACCTCCCCCGGGGATCGGGGAGATACGCAGTATTTT. As protein: CASTTSPGDRGDTQYF.

This clonotype showed up just a few times. V is TRBV5-6 and J is TRBJ2-3; D gene unclear. Germline V gene lookup returns CDR1 SGHDT and CDR2 YYEEEE. Trimming cost V 3 bases and J 5 bases, with 16 bases left between them. The CDR3 runs to 15 residues. The CDR3, as DNA: TGTGCCAGCAGCTCCTGGACCGGTTTGAGAGATACGCAGTATTTT. This gives the protein CASSSWTGLRDTQYF.

The chain has TRBV4-3 and TRBJ1-4; 11 bases agree with TRBD1. This CDR3 is built from 18 residues. Germline trimming cut 1 base from V and 8 bases from J; bases unmatched to any gene: 12. Germline V gene lookup returns CDR1 LGHNA and CDR2 YSLEER. CDR3: CASSQGRFAGTGGEKLFF. The CDR3 DNA is TGCGCCAGCAGCCAAGGGAGATTTGCCGGGACAGGGGGGGAAAAACTGTTTTTT.

This clonotype was picked up many times. This rearrangement joins TRBV6-2 or TRBV6-3 to TRBJ2-5; D is undetermined. CDR3 length equals 12 residues. Germline lookup yields CDR1 MNHEY and CDR2 SVGEGT. V lost 5 bases and J lost 5, with 9 bases in between. This chain's CDR3 is CASSPTDETQYF. CDR3 in DNA: TGTGCCAGCAGTCCAACCGATGAGACCCAGTACTTC.

This clonotype appeared many times. This chain connects TRBV4-3 to TRBJ2-1; 8 bases map to TRBD2. CDR1 and CDR2 from the germline V gene are LGHNA and YSLEER. The CDR3 sequence is 15 residues long. The ends lost 0 bases at V and 10 bases at J; junction bases unmatched: 8. The CDR3 loop is CASSQEFGGAREQFF. The CDR3, as DNA: TGCGCCAGCAGCCAAGAGTTCGGGGGGGCCCGGGAGCAGTTCTTC.

This clonotype was found many times. One end of the junction fails to match germline, which may point to a read error. The chain employs TRBV7-9 and TRBJ2-5; D gene ambiguous. Germline CDR1 is SEHNR and CDR2 is FQNEAQ (reference sequence). CDR3 length: 13 amino acids. The CDR3 coding sequence is TGTGCCAGCAGCATAGCATCTGGCGAGACCCAGTACTTC. Translated: CASSIASGETQYF.

This clonotype was counted many times. V is TRBV4-1 and J is TRBJ1-2; D unresolved. Germline CDR1 MGHRA, CDR2 YSYEKL. V dropped 0 bases and J dropped 8 bases, with 22 bases sitting between them. The CDR3 is 17 amino acids. The CDR3 DNA reads as TGCGCCAGCAGCCAAGATGCGAGGTCCGACGGAGTAATAGGCTACACCTTC. It specifies CASSQDARSDGVIGYTF.

This clonotype was found many times. V usage is TRBV4-3 and J usage is TRBJ2-1, with TRBD1 identical over 8 bases. Unmatched junction bases numbered 9, after V lost 4 bases and J lost 7 bases. The CDR3 is made up of 15 amino acids. Per the germline V gene, CDR1 is LGHNA and CDR2 is YSLEER. The CDR3, as DNA: TGCGCCAGCAGCCCGTGGACAGGGATCGAGAATGAGCAGTTCTTC. As protein: CASSPWTGIENEQFF.

This clonotype was found a few times. The rearrangement uses TRBV19 and TRBJ2-1; D is unclear. Germline V gives CDR1 LNHDA, CDR2 SQIVND (reference sequence). V was trimmed by 10 bases and J by 6 bases, leaving 16 bases between them. The length of the CDR3 is 13 residues. In nucleotides, the CDR3 is TGTGCCACCGCAGGAACGACGAGCAATGAGCAGTTCTTC. It encodes CATAGTTSNEQFF.

This clonotype was observed many times. This chain joins TRBV11-2 and TRBJ2-3, with D possibly matching TRBD1 (7 bases). V was clipped by 10 bases and J by 3 bases, with 17 bases between them. The CDR3 is 14 amino acids. Germline CDR1 SGHAT, CDR2 FQNNGV. This CDR3 reads CATHPGGFTDTQYF. The CDR3, as DNA: TGTGCCACCCATCCAGGGGGGTTTACAGATACGCAGTATTTT. Variable domain in full (rest from reference TRBV11-2 and TRBJ2-3): EAGVAQSPRYKIIEKRQSVAFWCNPISGHATLYWYQQILGQGPKLLIQFQNNGVVDDSQLPKDRFSAERLKGVDSTLKIQPAKLEDSAVYLCATHPGGFTDTQYFGPGTRLTVL.

The chain links TRBV12-3 or TRBV12-4 to TRBJ1-5, with 7 bases fitting TRBD1. V gave up 5 bases and J gave up 9 bases; unmatched junction bases: 16. This CDR3 is built from 16 residues. The CDR3 region is CASSGDRDSVWRPQHF. The CDR3 DNA follows: TGTGCCAGCAGTGGGGACCGGGACAGCGTGTGGCGGCCCCAGCATTTT.

This clonotype came up many times. The rearrangement links TRBV12-5 to TRBJ2-1; TRBD2 agrees at 10 bases. The ends lost 4 bases at V and 0 bases at J; junction bases unmatched: 9. CDR1 is LGHNT and CDR2 is FRNRAP in the germline V gene. The CDR3 extends over 18 amino acids. The CDR3 DNA is TGTGCTAGTGGTTCCCCTAGCGGGGGAGCCTCCTCCTACAATGAGCAGTTCTTC. Translating gives CASGSPSGGASSYNEQFF.